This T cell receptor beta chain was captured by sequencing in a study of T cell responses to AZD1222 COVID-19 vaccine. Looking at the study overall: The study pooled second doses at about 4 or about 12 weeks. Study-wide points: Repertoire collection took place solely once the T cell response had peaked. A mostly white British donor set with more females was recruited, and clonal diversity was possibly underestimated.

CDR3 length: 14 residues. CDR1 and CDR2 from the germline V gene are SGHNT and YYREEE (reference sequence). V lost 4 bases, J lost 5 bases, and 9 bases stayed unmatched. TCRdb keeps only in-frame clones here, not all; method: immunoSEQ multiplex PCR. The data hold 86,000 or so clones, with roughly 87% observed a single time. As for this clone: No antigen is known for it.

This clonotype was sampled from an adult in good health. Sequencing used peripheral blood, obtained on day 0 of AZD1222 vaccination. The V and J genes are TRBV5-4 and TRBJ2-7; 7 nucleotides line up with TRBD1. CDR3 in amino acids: CASSLRQGTDEQYF. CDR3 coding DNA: TGTGCCAGCAGCCTCCGACAGGGTACGGACGAGCAGTACTTC.